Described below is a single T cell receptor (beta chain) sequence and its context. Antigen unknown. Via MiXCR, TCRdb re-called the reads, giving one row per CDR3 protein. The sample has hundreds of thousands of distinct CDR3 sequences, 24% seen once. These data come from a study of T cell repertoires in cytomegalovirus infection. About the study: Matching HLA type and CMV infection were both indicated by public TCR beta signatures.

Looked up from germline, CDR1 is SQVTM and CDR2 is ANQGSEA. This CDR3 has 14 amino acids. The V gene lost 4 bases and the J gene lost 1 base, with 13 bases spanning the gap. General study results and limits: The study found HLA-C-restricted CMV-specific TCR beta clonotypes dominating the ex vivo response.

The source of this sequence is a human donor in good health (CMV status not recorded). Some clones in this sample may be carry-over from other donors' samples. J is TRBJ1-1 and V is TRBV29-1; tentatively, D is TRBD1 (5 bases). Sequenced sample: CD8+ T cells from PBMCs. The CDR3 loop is CSVVSVRENTEAFF. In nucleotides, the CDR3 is TGCAGCGTTGTATCGGTCAGGGAGAACACTGAAGCTTTCTTT.